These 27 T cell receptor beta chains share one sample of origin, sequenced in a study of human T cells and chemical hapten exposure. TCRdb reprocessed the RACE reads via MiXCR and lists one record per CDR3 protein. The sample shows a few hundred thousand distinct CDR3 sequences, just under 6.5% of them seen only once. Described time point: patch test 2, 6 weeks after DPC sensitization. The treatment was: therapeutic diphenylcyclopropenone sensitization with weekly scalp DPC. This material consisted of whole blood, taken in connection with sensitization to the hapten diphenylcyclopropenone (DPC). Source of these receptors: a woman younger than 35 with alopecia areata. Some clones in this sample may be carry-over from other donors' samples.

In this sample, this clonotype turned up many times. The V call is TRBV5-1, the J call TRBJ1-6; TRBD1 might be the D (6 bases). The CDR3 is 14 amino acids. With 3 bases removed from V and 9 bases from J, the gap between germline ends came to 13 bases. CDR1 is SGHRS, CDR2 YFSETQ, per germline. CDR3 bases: TGCGCCAGCAGCTCGGAGGGGGGGCTTTCACCCCTCCACTTT. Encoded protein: CASSSEGGLSPLHF.

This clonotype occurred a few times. The DNA for the CDR3 is TGTGCTAGTGGTTTGGGCTCGATGGAAGCTTTCTTT. It yields the protein CASGLGSMEAFF. The V gene is TRBV12-5, the J gene TRBJ1-1, with D uncertain. The V and J ends lost 1 base and 8 bases respectively, with 8 bases between them. This CDR3 region has 12 residues. CDR1 and CDR2 (germline): LGHNT, FRNRAP.

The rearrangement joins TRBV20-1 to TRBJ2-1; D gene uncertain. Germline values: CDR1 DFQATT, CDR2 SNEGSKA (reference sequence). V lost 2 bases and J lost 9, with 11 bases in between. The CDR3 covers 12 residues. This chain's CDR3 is CSARTNQVEQFF. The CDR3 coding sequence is TGCAGTGCTAGAACAAACCAGGTTGAGCAGTTCTTC.

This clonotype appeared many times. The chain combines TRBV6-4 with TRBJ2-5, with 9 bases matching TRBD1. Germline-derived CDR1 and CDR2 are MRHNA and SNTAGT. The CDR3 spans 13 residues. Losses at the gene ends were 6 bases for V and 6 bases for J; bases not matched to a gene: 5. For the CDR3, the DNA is TGTGCCAGCAGCACGGACAGGGGACAGACCCAGTACTTC. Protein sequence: CASSTDRGQTQYF.

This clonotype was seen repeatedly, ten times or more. CDR3 in DNA: TGCAGTGCTAGATCAGGGAGGGGGAACACTGAAGCTTTCTTT. Amino acids: CSARSGRGNTEAFF. The gene calls are TRBV20-1 and TRBJ1-1, with D perhaps matching TRBD1 (5 bases). The CDR3 is made up of 14 amino acids. V dropped 2 bases and J dropped 1 base, with 11 bases sitting between them. Germline V gene lookup returns CDR1 DFQATT and CDR2 SNEGSKA (reference sequence).

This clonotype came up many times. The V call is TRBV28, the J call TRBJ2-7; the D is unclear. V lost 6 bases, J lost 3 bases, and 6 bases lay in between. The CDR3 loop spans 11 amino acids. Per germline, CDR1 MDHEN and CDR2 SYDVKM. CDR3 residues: CASSLFYEQYF. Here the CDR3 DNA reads TGTGCCAGCAGCCTCTTCTACGAGCAGTACTTC.

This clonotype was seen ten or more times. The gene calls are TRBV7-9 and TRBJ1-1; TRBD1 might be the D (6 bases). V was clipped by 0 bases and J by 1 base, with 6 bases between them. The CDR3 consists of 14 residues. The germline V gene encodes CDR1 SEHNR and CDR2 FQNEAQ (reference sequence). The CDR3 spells CASSLAGGNTEAFF. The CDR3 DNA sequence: TGTGCCAGCAGCTTAGCAGGGGGGAACACTGAAGCTTTCTTT.

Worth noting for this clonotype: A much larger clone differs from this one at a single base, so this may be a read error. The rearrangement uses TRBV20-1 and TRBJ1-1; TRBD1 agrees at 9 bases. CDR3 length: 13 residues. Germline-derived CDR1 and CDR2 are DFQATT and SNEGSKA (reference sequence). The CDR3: CSPRTGANTEAFF. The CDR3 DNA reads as TGCAGTCCTAGGACAGGGGCAAACACTGAAGCTTTCTTT.

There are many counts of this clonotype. CDR3 nucleotides: TGTGCCAGCAGCCCGACAGGGGCCCCATCCTACAATGAGCAGTTCTTC. Protein sequence: CASSPTGAPSYNEQFF. The V call is TRBV11-2, the J call TRBJ2-1; 8 nucleotides align to TRBD1. Germline CDR1 and CDR2: SGHAT and FQNNGV. V gave up 5 bases and J gave up 1 base; unmatched junction bases: 7. The CDR3 runs 16 residues.

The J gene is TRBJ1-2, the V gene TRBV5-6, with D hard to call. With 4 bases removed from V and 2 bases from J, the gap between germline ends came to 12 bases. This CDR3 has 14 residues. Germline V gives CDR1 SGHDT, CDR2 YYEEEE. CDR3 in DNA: TGTGCCAGCAGCCCCGAGAGGGTCAACTATGGCTACACCTTC. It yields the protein CASSPERVNYGYTF.

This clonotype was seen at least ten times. The CDR3 is CASSLWTNPPGPQHF. In nucleotides, the CDR3 is TGTGCCAGCAGCTTGTGGACGAATCCGCCGGGGCCCCAGCATTTT. The chain couples TRBV5-4 to TRBJ1-5; D unclear. V dropped 1 base and J dropped 9 bases, with 17 bases sitting between them. This CDR3 spans 15 amino acids. The germline CDR1 and CDR2 sequences are SGHNT and YYREEE (reference sequence).

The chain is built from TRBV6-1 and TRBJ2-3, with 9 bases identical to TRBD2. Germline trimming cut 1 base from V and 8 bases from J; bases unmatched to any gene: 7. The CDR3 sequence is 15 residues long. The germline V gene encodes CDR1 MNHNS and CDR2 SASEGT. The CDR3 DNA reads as TGTGCCAGCAGTGAAGGCGGGGGGGCCGGATCTACGCAGTATTTT. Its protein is CASSEGGGAGSTQYF.

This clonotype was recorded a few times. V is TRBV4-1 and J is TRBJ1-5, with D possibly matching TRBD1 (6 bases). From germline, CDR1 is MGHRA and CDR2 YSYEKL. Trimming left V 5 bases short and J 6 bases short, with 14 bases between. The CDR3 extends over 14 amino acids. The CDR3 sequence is CASSSAGDLQPQHF. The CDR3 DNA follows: TGCGCCAGCAGCTCGGCAGGGGACCTTCAGCCCCAGCATTTT.

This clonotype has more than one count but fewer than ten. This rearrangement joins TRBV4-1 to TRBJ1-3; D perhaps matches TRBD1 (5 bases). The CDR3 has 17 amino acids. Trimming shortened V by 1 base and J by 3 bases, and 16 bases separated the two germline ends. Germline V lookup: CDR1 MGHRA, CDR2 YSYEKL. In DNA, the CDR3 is TGCGCCAGCAGCCAAGTAGGGCCCTTGGGGGTTGGAAACACCATATATTTT. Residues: CASSQVGPLGVGNTIYF.

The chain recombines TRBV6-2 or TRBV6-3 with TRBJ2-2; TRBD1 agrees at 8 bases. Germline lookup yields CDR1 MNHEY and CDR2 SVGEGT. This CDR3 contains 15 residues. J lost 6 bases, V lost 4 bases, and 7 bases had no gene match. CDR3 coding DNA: TGTGCCAGCAGTTGGGGACAGGAGTTGGCCGGGGAGCTGTTTTTT. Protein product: CASSWGQELAGELFF.

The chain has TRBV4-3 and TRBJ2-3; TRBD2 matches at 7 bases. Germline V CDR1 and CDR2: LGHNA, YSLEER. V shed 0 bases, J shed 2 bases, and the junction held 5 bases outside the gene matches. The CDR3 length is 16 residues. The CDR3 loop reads CASSQDLLALTDTQYF. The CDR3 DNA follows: TGCGCCAGCAGCCAAGATTTACTAGCGCTCACAGATACGCAGTATTTT.

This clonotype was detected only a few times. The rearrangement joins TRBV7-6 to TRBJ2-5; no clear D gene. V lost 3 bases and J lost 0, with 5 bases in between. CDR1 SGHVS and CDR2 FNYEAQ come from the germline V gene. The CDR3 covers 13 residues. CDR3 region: CASSFNHQETQYF. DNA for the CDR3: TGTGCCAGCAGCTTTAACCACCAAGAGACCCAGTACTTC.

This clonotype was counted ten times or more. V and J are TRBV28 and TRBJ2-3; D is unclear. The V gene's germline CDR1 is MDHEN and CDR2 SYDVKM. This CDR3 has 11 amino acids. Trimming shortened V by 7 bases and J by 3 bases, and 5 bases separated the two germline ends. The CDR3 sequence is CASTGTDTQYF. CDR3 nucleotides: TGTGCCAGCACCGGGACAGATACGCAGTATTTT.

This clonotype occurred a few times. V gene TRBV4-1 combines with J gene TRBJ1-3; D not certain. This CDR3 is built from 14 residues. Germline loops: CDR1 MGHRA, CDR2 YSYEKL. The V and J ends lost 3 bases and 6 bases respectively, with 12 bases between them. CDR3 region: CASSQPTKSNTIYF. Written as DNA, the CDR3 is TGCGCCAGCAGCCAGCCGACCAAATCAAACACCATATATTTT.

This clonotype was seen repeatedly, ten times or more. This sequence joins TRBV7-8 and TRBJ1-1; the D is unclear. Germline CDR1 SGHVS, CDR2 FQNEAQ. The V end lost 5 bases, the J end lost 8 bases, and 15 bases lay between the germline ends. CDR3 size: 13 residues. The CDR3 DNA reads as TGTGCCAGCAGCCCCAGCGAGACTGCCGAAGCTTTCTTT. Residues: CASSPSETAEAFF.

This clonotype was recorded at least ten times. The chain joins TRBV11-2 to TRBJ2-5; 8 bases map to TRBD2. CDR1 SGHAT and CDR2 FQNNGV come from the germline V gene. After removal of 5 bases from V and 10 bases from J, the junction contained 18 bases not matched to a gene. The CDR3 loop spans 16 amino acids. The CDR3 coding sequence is TGTGCCAGCAGCCTTCTCGGACTAGCCGATGAGCCGCTCCAGTACTTC. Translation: CASSLLGLADEPLQYF.

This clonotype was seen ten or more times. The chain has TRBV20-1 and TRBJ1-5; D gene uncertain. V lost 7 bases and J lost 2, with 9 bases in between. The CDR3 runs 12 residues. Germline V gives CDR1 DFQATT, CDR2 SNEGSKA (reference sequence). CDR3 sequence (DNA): TGCAGTGTTTCGAGTGGCAATCAGCCCCAGCATTTT. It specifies CSVSSGNQPQHF.

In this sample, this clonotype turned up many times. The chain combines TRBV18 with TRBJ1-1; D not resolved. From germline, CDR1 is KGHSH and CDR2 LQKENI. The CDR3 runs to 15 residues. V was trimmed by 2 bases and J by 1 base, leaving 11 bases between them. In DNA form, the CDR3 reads TGTGCCAGCTCACCAGCCCACAGCTGGAACACTGAAGCTTTCTTT. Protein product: CASSPAHSWNTEAFF.

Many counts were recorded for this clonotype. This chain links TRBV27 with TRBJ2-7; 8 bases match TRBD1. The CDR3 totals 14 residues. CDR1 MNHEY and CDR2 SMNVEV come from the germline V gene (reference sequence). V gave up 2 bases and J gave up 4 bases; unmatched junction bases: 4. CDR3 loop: CASSLRTGLYEQYF. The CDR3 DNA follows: TGTGCCAGCAGTTTAAGGACAGGGCTGTACGAGCAGTACTTC.

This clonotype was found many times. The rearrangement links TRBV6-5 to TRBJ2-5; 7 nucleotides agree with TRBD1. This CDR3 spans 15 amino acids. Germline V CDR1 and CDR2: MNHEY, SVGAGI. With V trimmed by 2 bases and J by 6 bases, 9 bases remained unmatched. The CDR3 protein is CASSYDLGDSKTQYF. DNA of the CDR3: TGTGCCAGCAGTTACGATTTGGGGGACAGCAAGACCCAGTACTTC.

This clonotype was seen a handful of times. In nucleotides, the CDR3 is TGTGCCAGCAGTTTCCGGGACAGCGACTACGAGCAGTACTTC. This codes for CASSFRDSDYEQYF. The chain combines TRBV12-3 or TRBV12-4 with TRBJ2-7; 7 bases match TRBD1. After removal of 3 bases from V and 3 bases from J, the junction contained 5 bases not matched to a gene. The CDR3 is 14 amino acids.

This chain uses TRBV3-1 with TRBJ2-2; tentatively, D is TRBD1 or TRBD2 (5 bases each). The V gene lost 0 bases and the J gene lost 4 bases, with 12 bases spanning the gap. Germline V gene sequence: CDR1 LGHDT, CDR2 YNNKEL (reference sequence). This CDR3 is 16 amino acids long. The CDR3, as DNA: TGTGCCAGCAGCCAAGATCATTCGGGGCCCACCGGGGAGCTGTTTTTT. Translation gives CASSQDHSGPTGELFF.